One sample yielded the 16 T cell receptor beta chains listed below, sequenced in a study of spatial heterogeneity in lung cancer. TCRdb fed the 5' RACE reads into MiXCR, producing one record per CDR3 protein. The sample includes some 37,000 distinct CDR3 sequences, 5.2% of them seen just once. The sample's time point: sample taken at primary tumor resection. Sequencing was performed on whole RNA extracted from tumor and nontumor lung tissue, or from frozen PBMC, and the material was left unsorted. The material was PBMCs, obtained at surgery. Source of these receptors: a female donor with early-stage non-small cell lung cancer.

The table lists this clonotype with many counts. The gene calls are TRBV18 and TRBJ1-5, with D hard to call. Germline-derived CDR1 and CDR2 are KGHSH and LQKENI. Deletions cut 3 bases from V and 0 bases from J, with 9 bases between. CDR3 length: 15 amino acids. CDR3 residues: CASSPLGDSNQPQHF. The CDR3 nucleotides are TGTGCCAGCTCACCCCTTGGGGATAGCAATCAGCCCCAGCATTTT.

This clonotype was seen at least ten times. The CDR3 region is CSARADIQETQYF. The CDR3 bases are TGCAGTGCTAGGGCCGACATCCAAGAGACCCAGTACTTC. The rearrangement uses TRBV20-1 and TRBJ2-5, with unresolved D. Trimming cost V 3 bases and J 1 base, with 9 bases left between them. Germline CDR1 is DFQATT and CDR2 is SNEGSKA (reference sequence). This CDR3 contains 13 residues.

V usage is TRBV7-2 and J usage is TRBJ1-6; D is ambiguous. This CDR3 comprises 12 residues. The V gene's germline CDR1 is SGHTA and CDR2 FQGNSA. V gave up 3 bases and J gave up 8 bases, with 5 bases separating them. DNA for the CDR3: TGTGCCAGCAGCTTCCGATATTCACCCCTCCACTTT. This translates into CASSFRYSPLHF.

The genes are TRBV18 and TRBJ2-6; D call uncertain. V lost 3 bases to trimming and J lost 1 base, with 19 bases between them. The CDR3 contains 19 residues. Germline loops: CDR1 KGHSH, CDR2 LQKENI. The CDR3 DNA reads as TGTGCCAGCTCACCTATCTTAGCCCTTACCCTATCTGGGGCCAACGTCCTGACTTTC. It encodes CASSPILALTLSGANVLTF.

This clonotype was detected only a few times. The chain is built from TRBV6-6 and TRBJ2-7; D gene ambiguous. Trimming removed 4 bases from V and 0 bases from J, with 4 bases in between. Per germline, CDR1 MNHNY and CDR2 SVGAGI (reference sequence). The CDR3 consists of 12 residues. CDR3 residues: CASSLASYEQYF. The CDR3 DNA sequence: TGTGCCAGCAGTTTGGCCTCCTACGAGCAGTACTTC.

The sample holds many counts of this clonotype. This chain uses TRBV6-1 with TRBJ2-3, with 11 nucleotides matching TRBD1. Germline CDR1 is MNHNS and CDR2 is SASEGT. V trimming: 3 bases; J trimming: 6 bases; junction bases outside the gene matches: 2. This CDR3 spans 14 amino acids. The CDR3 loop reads CASSEGQGGDTQYF. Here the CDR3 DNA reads TGTGCCAGCAGTGAGGGACAGGGGGGCGATACGCAGTATTTT.

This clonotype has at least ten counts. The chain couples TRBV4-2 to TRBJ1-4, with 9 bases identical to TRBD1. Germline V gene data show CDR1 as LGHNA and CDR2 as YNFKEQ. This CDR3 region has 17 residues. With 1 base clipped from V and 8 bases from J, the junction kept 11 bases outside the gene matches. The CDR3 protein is CASSQVLGTGRGEKLFF. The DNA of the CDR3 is TGTGCCAGCAGCCAAGTGCTCGGGACAGGGCGTGGAGAAAAACTGTTTTTT.

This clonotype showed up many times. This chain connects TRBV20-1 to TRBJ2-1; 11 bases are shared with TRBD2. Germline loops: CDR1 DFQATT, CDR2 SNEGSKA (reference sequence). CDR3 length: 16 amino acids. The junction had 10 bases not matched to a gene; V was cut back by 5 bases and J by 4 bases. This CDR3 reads CSAPAAGLADYNEQFF. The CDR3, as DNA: TGCAGTGCTCCTGCGGCGGGACTAGCGGATTACAATGAGCAGTTCTTC.

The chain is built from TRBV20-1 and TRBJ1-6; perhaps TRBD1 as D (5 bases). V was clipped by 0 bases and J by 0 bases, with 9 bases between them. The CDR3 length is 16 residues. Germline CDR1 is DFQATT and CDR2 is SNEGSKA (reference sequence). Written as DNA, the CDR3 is TGCAGTGCTAGAGACAAGGGGAGCTCCTATAATTCACCCCTCCACTTT. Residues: CSARDKGSSYNSPLHF.

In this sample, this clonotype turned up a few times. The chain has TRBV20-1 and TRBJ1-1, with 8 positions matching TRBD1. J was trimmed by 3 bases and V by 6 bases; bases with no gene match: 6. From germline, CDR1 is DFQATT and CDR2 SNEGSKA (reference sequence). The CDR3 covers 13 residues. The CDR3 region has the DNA TGCAGTGCCCGGACAGGGATGGACACTGAAGCTTTCTTT. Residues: CSARTGMDTEAFF.

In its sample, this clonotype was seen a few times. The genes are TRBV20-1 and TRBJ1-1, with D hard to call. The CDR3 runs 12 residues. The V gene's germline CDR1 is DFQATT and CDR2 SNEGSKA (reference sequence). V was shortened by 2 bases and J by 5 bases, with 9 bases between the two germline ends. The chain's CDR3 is CSARQTGTEAFF. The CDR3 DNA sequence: TGCAGTGCTAGACAAACCGGGACTGAAGCTTTCTTT.

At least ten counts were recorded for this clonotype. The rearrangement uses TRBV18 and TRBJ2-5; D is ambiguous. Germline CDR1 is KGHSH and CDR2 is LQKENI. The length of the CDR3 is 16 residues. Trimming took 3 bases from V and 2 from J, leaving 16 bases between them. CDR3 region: CASSPFMTGSQETQYF. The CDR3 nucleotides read TGTGCCAGCTCACCCTTCATGACTGGCTCACAAGAGACCCAGTACTTC.

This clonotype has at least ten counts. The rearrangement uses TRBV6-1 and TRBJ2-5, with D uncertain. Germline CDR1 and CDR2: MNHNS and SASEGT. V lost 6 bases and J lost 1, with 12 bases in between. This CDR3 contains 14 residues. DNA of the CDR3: TGTGCCAGCAGAAGAGGACCGGGCCAAGAGACCCAGTACTTC. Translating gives CASRRGPGQETQYF.

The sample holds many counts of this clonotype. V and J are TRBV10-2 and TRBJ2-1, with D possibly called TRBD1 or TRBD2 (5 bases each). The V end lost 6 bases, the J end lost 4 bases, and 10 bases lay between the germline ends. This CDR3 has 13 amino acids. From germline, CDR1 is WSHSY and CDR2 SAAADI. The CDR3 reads CASRGTDYNEQFF. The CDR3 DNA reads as TGCGCCAGCAGGGGGACGGATTACAATGAGCAGTTCTTC.

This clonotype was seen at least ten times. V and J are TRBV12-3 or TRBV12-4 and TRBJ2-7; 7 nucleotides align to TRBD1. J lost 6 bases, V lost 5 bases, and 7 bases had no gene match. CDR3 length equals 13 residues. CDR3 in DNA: TGTGCCAGCAGTCCGGGACAGTTTGGCGAGCAGTACTTC. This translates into CASSPGQFGEQYF.

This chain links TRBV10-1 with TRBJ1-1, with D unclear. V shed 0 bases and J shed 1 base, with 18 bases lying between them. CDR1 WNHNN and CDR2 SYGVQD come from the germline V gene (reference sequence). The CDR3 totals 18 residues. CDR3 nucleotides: TGCGCCAGCAGTGAGTCCCTGACTTTAGGGTCAGGGAACACTGAAGCTTTCTTT. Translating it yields CASSESLTLGSGNTEAFF.